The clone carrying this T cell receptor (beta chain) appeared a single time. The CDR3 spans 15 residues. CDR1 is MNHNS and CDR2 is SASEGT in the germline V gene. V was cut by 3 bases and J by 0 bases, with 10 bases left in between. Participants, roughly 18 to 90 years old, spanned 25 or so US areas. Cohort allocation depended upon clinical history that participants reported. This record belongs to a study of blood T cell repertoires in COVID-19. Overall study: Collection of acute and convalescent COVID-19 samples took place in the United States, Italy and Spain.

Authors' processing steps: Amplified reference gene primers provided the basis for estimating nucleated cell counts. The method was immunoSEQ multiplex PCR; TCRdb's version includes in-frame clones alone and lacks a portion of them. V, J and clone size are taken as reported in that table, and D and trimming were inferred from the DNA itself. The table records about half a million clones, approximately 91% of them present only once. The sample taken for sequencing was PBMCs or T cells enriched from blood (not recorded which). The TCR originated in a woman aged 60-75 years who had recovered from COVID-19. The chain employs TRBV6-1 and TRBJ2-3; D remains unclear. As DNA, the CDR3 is TGTGCCAGCAGTGATCCCCGAGCTAGCACAGATACGCAGTATTTT. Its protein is CASSDPRASTDTQYF.